This is a list of T cell receptor beta chains from one sample in a study of cytomegalovirus exposure and HLA in healthy donors. Libraries were prepared by immunoSEQ multiplex PCR; TCRdb keeps only in-frame clonotypes and omits some of them. The sample lists approximately 150,000 clones, roughly 70% occurring once. Sequencing used PBMCs. These receptor sequences come from a male donor in good health and CMV-seronegative. Both conserved end residues are part of each CDR3. D genes are given only for firm matches. For some rows the clone size is stated as once, few or many, or as a class when expanded; others skip it.

clone_size d_call j_call v_call cdr3_nt cdr3_aa
. . TRBJ1-2 TRBV2 TGTGCCACTGGAGGTGGCTACACCTTC CATGGGYTF
. . TRBJ1-5 TRBV4-1 TGCGCCAGCAGCTTGGGGGCCCAGCCCCAGCATTTT CASSLGAQPQHF
few TRBD2 TRBJ2-3 TRBV19 TGTGCCACCAGACTAGCGGGGCAAACAGATACGCAGTATTTT CATRLAGQTDTQYF
. TRBD1 TRBJ1-1 TRBV9 TGTGCCAGCAGCGCGTCCGGGACAGGGGTCACTGAAGCTTTCTTT CASSASGTGVTEAFF
. . TRBJ1-1 TRBV5-1 TGCGCCAGCAGCTTAACAGGGCCTCAGAACACTGAAGCTTTCTTT CASSLTGPQNTEAFF
few . TRBJ1-3 TRBV5-1 TGCGCCAGCAGCTTGCAGGGTATCGTTGGAAACACCATATATTTT CASSLQGIVGNTIYF
. TRBD1 TRBJ2-7 TRBV28 TGTGCCAGCAGTGGCTGGGACAGCGGATTCCTCTACGAGCAGTACTTC CASSGWDSGFLYEQYF
. TRBD2 TRBJ2-5 TRBV7-2 TGTGCCAGCAGCTTAGGACCCAGCGGGGGGGCAGGGGAGACCCAGTACTTC CASSLGPSGGAGETQYF
. . TRBJ1-5 TRBV18 TGTGCCAGCACCGGGACACAGAGCAATCAGCCCCAGCATTTT CASTGTQSNQPQHF
. . TRBJ1-2 TRBV4-3 TGCGCCAGCAGCCAAGATTCGGAGAGAGCTAACTATGGCTACACCTTC CASSQDSERANYGYTF
. TRBD2 TRBJ2-3 TRBV5-1 TGCGCCAGCAGGGGAGGGACTACGATGAGCACAGATACGCAGTATTTT CASRGGTTMSTDTQYF
. . TRBJ2-7 TRBV7-2 TGTGCCAGCAGCTCGAACAGGGTAAGGGGCGAGCAGTACTTC CASSSNRVRGEQYF
. . TRBJ1-1 TRBV28 TGTGCCAGCAGTTTCCGATATGGCCGGAACACTGAAGCTTTCTTT CASSFRYGRNTEAFF
. . TRBJ2-2 TRBV19 TGTGCCAGTATGGAACGGGGGTACTTCCGCGGGGAGCTGTTTTTT CASMERGYFRGELFF
. TRBD1 TRBJ1-6 TRBV4-1 TGCGCCAGCAGCCCCGCAGGGGCAGGGGGTTCACCCCTCCACTTT CASSPAGAGGSPLHF
. . TRBJ2-5 TRBV4-1 TGCGCCAGCAGCCCCCTCTTCTCCAGTGGCGGGGAAGAGACCCAGTACTTC CASSPLFSSGGEETQYF
. . TRBJ2-7 TRBV11-1 TGTGCCAGCAGCCACCCGGGACTCCTAAACTCCTACGAGCAGTACTTC CASSHPGLLNSYEQYF
. . TRBJ1-2 TRBV28 TGTGCCAGCAGCGACTATGGCTACACCTTC CASSDYGYTF
once . TRBJ1-1 TRBV6-5 TGTGCCAGCAGTTACGGGGGCTCTAGCACTGAAGCTTTCTTT CASSYGGSSTEAFF
. TRBD1 TRBJ2-7 TRBV5-5 TGTGCCAGCAGCTTGTCCCCGGACAGGGGGCTCTACGAGCAGTACTTC CASSLSPDRGLYEQYF
. . TRBJ2-1 TRBV6-1 TGTGCCACCAAATTAGGGGGTACTGGTCGCGATGAGCAGTTCTTC CATKLGGTGRDEQFF
once TRBD2 TRBJ2-1 TRBV7-2 TGTGCCAGCAGCTTGGGGGTGGGAGGGAGGATGGGGCAGTTCTTC CASSLGVGGRMGQFF
. . TRBJ1-4 TRBV6-6 TGTGCCAGCAGTTACACGACAGGCCTGCGGGAAAAACTGTTTTTT CASSYTTGLREKLFF
medium-sized . TRBJ2-6 TRBV4-3 TGCGCCAGCAGCCAAGATCCGGGGGTGGGGGCCAACGTCCTGACTTTC CASSQDPGVGANVLTF
few TRBD1 TRBJ2-1 TRBV9 TGTGCCAGCAGCCCACAGAGGGGGCCGGGGGAGCAGTTCTTC CASSPQRGPGEQFF
. . TRBJ2-5 TRBV25-1 TGTGCCAGCAGTGTGTCAGGGAAGGAGACCCAGTACTTC CASSVSGKETQYF
. TRBD1 TRBJ1-5 TRBV7-2 TGTGCCAGCAGCCCTGACAGGGGCAATCAGCCCCAGCATTTT CASSPDRGNQPQHF
. TRBD1 TRBJ2-2 TRBV27 TGTGCCAGCAGGTTGACAGGGGGGTTTACCGGGGAGCTGTTTTTT CASRLTGGFTGELFF
. . TRBJ1-1 TRBV7-3 TGTGCCAGCAGCCCCCGGGGAGGCACTGAAGCTTTCTTT CASSPRGGTEAFF
. . TRBJ1-1 TRBV18 TGTGCCAGCTCACCACCGGTTCGGACATGGCTTGAAGCTTTCTTT CASSPPVRTWLEAFF
. TRBD1 TRBJ1-5 TRBV19 TGTGCCAGTAGTAATTATCCGGGACAGGGTCGACAGCCCCAGCATTTT CASSNYPGQGRQPQHF
. TRBD1 TRBJ1-5 TRBV6-1 TGTGCCAGCAGAAAAACAGGGGATATGAATCAGCCCCAGCATTTT CASRKTGDMNQPQHF